This T cell receptor beta chain was sequenced for a study of regulatory T cells in long-lasting Graves disease. In the study overall: Duration of antithyroid drug therapy among newly diagnosed Graves' patients was under 3 months. Points from the study as a whole: Repertoires from persistent disease leaned toward TRBV28, TRBJ1-2 and TRBJ2-5.

V was cut by 5 bases and J by 5 bases, with 16 bases left in between. CDR1 is LNHDA, CDR2 SQIVND, per germline (reference sequence). This CDR3 contains 14 residues. Combining iRepertoire HTBI primers with Arm-PCR of CDR3 regions, the authors built TCR beta libraries. One entry per CDR3 protein, called by TCRdb with MiXCR from the multiplex PCR reads. The sample lists about 540,000 distinct CDR3 sequences, approximately 13% seen once, with roughly 10% in the top ten. Stated time point: newly diagnosed GD, antithyroid drugs for less than 3 months. RNA from PBMCs was the source of the TCR library. This clonotype has just a few counts. The target antigen is unknown. The sample was also linked to a second study, of T cells in Graves' hyperthyroidism and ophthalmopathy.

The sample here was peripheral blood mononuclear cells (PBMCs), taken at new diagnosis, from a patient treated with antithyroid drugs. The chain carries TRBV19 and TRBJ2-7; D call uncertain. The receptor was derived from a man under 40 with Graves disease. Here the CDR3 reads CASSPDHLRHEQYF. CDR3 bases: TGTGCCAGTAGTCCGGACCACCTTCGGCACGAGCAGTACTTC.